The 32 T cell receptor beta chains in this list originate from one sample, sequenced in a study of cytotoxic CD8 clonotypes in ibrutinib-treated CLL. The data were produced by immunoSEQ multiplex PCR, yet TCRdb's version contains in-frame clones alone and is incomplete. The sample yields fewer than 4,500 clones, roughly 80% seen once. Material: PBMCs, obtained before ibrutinib treatment. The receptor set was obtained from a human donor with chronic lymphocytic leukemia.

The sample holds one count of this clone. The chain recombines TRBV6-6 with TRBJ2-1; D possibly corresponds to TRBD2 (6 bases). Germline V gene lookup returns CDR1 MNHNY and CDR2 SVGAGI (reference sequence). Trimming took 6 bases from V and 12 from J, leaving 15 bases between them. The CDR3 loop spans 12 amino acids. The CDR3 region is CASRFRDSVQFF. CDR3 DNA: TGTGCCAGCAGATTCCGGGACTCAGTGCAGTTCTTC.

V is TRBV28 and J is TRBJ1-1; 7 nucleotides line up with TRBD1. V trimming: 5 bases; J trimming: 4 bases; junction bases outside the gene matches: 13. Per the germline V gene, CDR1 is MDHEN and CDR2 is SYDVKM. The CDR3 contains 16 residues. CDR3: CASSLTWTGAGTEAFF. CDR3 sequence (DNA): TGTGCCAGCAGTCTCACCTGGACAGGCGCGGGCACTGAAGCTTTCTTT.

The chain has TRBV7-2 and TRBJ2-2; TRBD1 matches 8 bases. CDR1 is SGHTA and CDR2 is FQGNSA in the germline V gene. This CDR3 is built from 18 residues. Trimming removed 5 bases from V and 3 bases from J; junction bases left unmatched: 14. CDR3 nucleotides: TGTGCCAGCAGCCTAAGTGGATTCGGACAGGGATACACCGGGGAGCTGTTTTTT. Its protein is CASSLSGFGQGYTGELFF.

This CDR3 reads CASSPRQGEFRAAQYF. The CDR3 region has the DNA TGTGCCAGCAGCCCCCGACAGGGGGAATTCAGGGCGGCCCAGTACTTC. This sequence joins TRBV7-6 and TRBJ2-5; 9 bases are a match to TRBD1. From germline, CDR1 is SGHVS and CDR2 FNYEAQ. V lost 5 bases and J lost 9; bases outside the gene matches: 16. This CDR3 comprises 16 residues.

V gene TRBV5-8 combines with J gene TRBJ2-3, with no clear D. Germline assignment: CDR1 SGHTS and CDR2 YDEGEE. The CDR3 covers 13 residues. V gave up 1 base and J gave up 1 base, with 4 bases separating them. The CDR3 protein is CASSLTGTDTQYF. In nucleotides, the CDR3 is TGTGCCAGCAGCTTGACAGGCACAGATACGCAGTATTTT.

This clone showed up just once. The rearrangement links TRBV14 to TRBJ2-1, with TRBD1 identical over 9 bases. The germline gives CDR1 SGHDN, CDR2 FVKESK. The trim removed 1 base at V and 12 bases at J, leaving 4 bases unmatched. This CDR3 is built from 13 residues. The CDR3, as DNA: TGTGCCAGCAGCCAAGGGACAGGGGTTGTGCAGTTCTTC. Protein sequence: CASSQGTGVVQFF.

This clone was found a few times. The V call is TRBV28, the J call TRBJ2-1, with 14 nucleotides matching TRBD2. This CDR3 is 15 amino acids long. Losses at the gene ends were 4 bases for V and 12 bases for J; bases not matched to a gene: 8. From germline, CDR1 is MDHEN and CDR2 SYDVKM. The CDR3 DNA reads TGTGCCAGCAGTTCCTCGACTAGCGGGAGGGATCCGCAGTTCTTC. It is translated as CASSSSTSGRDPQFF.

The chain recombines TRBV4-1 with TRBJ1-5; 7 bases line up with TRBD1. J gave up 3 bases and V 0 bases, and 5 bases lay outside the gene matches. From germline, CDR1 is MGHRA and CDR2 YSYEKL. There are 16 residues in the CDR3. In nucleotides, the CDR3 is TGCGCCAGCAGCCAAGAATCGACAGGGAACAATCAGCCCCAGCATTTT. Residues: CASSQESTGNNQPQHF.

The chain recombines TRBV18 with TRBJ2-7; D possibly corresponds to TRBD1 (5 bases). This CDR3 is built from 16 residues. The ends were cut back, 2 bases at V and 3 bases at J, with 17 bases in the middle. CDR1 and CDR2 from the germline V gene are KGHSH and LQKENI. Here the CDR3 reads CASSPFGRAEVYEQYF. The CDR3 nucleotides read TGTGCCAGCTCACCATTCGGCAGGGCAGAAGTCTACGAGCAGTACTTC.

The V and J genes are TRBV5-1 and TRBJ2-1; D may correspond to TRBD1 or TRBD2 (6 bases each). Per the germline V gene, CDR1 is SGHRS and CDR2 is YFSETQ. Trimming left V 4 bases short and J 9 bases short, with 20 bases between. This CDR3 has 15 amino acids. CDR3 loop: CASSPEGGWGGEQFF. DNA of the CDR3: TGCGCCAGCAGCCCCGAGGGGGGTTGGGGTGGTGAGCAGTTCTTC.

In its sample, this clone was seen a few times. This chain joins TRBV11-2 and TRBJ2-7, with TRBD2 matching 9 bases. This CDR3 is built from 16 residues. The germline V gene encodes CDR1 SGHAT and CDR2 FQNNGV. The V segment lost 6 bases and the J segment 2 bases; nucleotides outside the gene matches: 11. As DNA, the CDR3 is TGTGCCAGCAGACCTATTAGCGGGAGATCCCCCTACGAGCAGTACTTC. It specifies CASRPISGRSPYEQYF.

This chain joins TRBV6-4 and TRBJ2-3; 8 bases are shared with TRBD2. This CDR3 contains 18 residues. J was trimmed by 3 bases and V by 0 bases; bases with no gene match: 11. CDR1 and CDR2 from the germline V gene are MRHNA and SNTAGT. CDR3 coding DNA: TGTGCCAGCAGTGACTCGATGCCGGGACTAGGTCGTACAGATACGCAGTATTTT. Residues: CASSDSMPGLGRTDTQYF.

The J gene is TRBJ1-1, the V gene TRBV6-1, with D possibly being TRBD1 (6 bases). The V end lost 7 bases, the J end lost 5 bases, and 17 bases lay between the germline ends. The length of the CDR3 is 14 residues. The germline gives CDR1 MNHNS, CDR2 SASEGT. This CDR3 is CASIEGGPETEAFF. The CDR3 nucleotides read TGTGCCAGCATCGAGGGGGGGCCTGAGACTGAAGCTTTCTTT.

The chain is built from TRBV6-1 and TRBJ2-3; no firm D call. CDR1 and CDR2 from the germline V gene are MNHNS and SASEGT. The CDR3 covers 14 residues. Trimming took off 4 bases at V and 0 bases at J, with 8 bases between the two ends. CDR3: CASSGKPSTDTQYF. The DNA of the CDR3 is TGTGCCAGCAGTGGTAAGCCTAGCACAGATACGCAGTATTTT.

V usage is TRBV19 and J usage is TRBJ2-1; D is possibly TRBD2 (5 bases). V lost 8 bases and J 15 bases, leaving 14 bases between the germline ends. CDR1 and CDR2 (germline): LNHDA, SQIVND (reference sequence). The CDR3 runs 10 residues. DNA for the CDR3: TGTGCCAGTCTTGGGAGTGAGTGGTTCTTC. Residues: CASLGSEWFF. Combining the CDR3 with reference TRBV19 and TRBJ2-1 gives the whole variable domain DGGITQSPKYLFRKEGQNVTLSCEQNLNHDAMYWYRQDPGQGLRLIYYSQIVNDFQKGDIAEGYSVSREKKESFPLTVTSAQKNPTAFYLCASLGSEWFFGPGTRLTVL.

Only one count was recorded for this clone. This chain links TRBV9 with TRBJ2-3, with 13 bases that match TRBD2. Unmatched junction bases numbered 7, after V lost 4 bases and J lost 5 bases. This CDR3 contains 16 residues. CDR1 and CDR2 from the germline V gene are SGDLS and YYNGEE. The chain's CDR3 is CASSPRLAGGVDTQYF. The CDR3 DNA follows: TGTGCCAGCAGCCCCAGACTAGCGGGAGGAGTAGATACGCAGTATTTT.

This clone occurred once. This chain joins TRBV6-1 and TRBJ2-7; 12 nucleotides align to TRBD2. The CDR3 runs 15 residues. The trim removed 4 bases at V and 1 base at J, leaving 2 bases unmatched. Germline assignment: CDR1 MNHNS and CDR2 SASEGT. The CDR3 sequence is CASSGGLAGSYEQYF. In DNA form, the CDR3 reads TGTGCCAGCAGTGGAGGACTAGCGGGGTCCTACGAGCAGTACTTC.

The rearrangement uses TRBV29-1 and TRBJ2-2; a possible D gene is TRBD2 (6 bases). V shed 4 bases and J shed 6 bases, with 9 bases lying between them. Looked up from germline, CDR1 is SQVTM and CDR2 is ANQGSEA. The CDR3 extends over 12 amino acids. The CDR3 DNA is TGCAGCGTTGGGGACTCAGCCGGGGAGCTGTTTTTT. Amino acid sequence: CSVGDSAGELFF.

The chain recombines TRBV19 with TRBJ1-2; 10 nucleotides line up with TRBD1. This CDR3 is 14 amino acids long. V shed 10 bases and J 3 bases; nucleotides not matched to a gene: 8. CDR1 is LNHDA, CDR2 SQIVND, per germline (reference sequence). This CDR3 reads CATGQGEGYYGYTF. As DNA, the CDR3 is TGTGCCACAGGACAGGGGGAAGGATACTATGGCTACACCTTC.

This clone was recorded once. The V and J genes are TRBV19 and TRBJ2-4; a possible D gene is TRBD2 (6 bases). Germline CDR1 reads LNHDA; CDR2 reads SQIVND (reference sequence). V was clipped by 5 bases and J by 5 bases, with 22 bases between them. This CDR3 comprises 17 residues. CDR3 in amino acids: CASSPRGRGLVQNIQYF. CDR3 DNA: TGTGCCAGTAGTCCGCGGGGCCGAGGGCTAGTCCAAAACATTCAGTACTTC.

The V call is TRBV4-1, the J call TRBJ2-1, with D uncertain. The length of the CDR3 is 14 residues. The V and J ends lost 8 bases and 0 bases respectively, with 11 bases between them. The V gene's germline CDR1 is MGHRA and CDR2 YSYEKL. DNA of the CDR3: TGCGCCAGCGCTGCTAGGGCCTCCTACAATGAGCAGTTCTTC. This gives the protein CASAARASYNEQFF.

This chain links TRBV27 with TRBJ2-7; no clear D. V shed 5 bases and J shed 3 bases, with 11 bases lying between them. The length of the CDR3 is 13 residues. The germline gives CDR1 MNHEY, CDR2 SMNVEV (reference sequence). The CDR3 here is CASSPQAHYEQYF. The DNA for the CDR3 is TGTGCCAGCAGTCCCCAGGCTCACTACGAGCAGTACTTC.

This chain links TRBV7-3 with TRBJ2-1; 11 positions agree with TRBD1. The CDR3 has 15 residues. The germline CDR1 and CDR2 sequences are SGHTA and FQGTGA. Germline trimming cut 5 bases from V and 6 bases from J; bases unmatched to any gene: 6. The CDR3 spells CASSPGTGGSNEQFF. The DNA of the CDR3 is TGTGCCAGCAGCCCCGGGACAGGGGGTAGCAATGAGCAGTTCTTC.

The chain carries TRBV4-2 and TRBJ2-7; D is unclear. CDR1 is LGHNA and CDR2 is YNFKEQ in the germline V gene. The CDR3 is made up of 12 amino acids. The germline V and J ends were trimmed by 0 bases and 2 bases, with 2 bases remaining between them. Here the CDR3 DNA reads TGTGCCAGCAGCCAAGATACCTACGAGCAGTACTTC. Protein: CASSQDTYEQYF.

V usage is TRBV4-2 and J usage is TRBJ1-2; no definite D call. Per germline, CDR1 LGHNA and CDR2 YNFKEQ. Trimming shortened V by 0 bases and J by 1 base, and 9 bases separated the two germline ends. The CDR3 covers 15 residues. The CDR3 DNA is TGTGCCAGCAGCCAAGACCAGACTGGTAACTATGGCTACACCTTC. Encoded protein: CASSQDQTGNYGYTF.

The chain carries TRBV5-1 and TRBJ1-5, with 9 positions matching TRBD1. Germline lookup yields CDR1 SGHRS and CDR2 YFSETQ. The CDR3 runs to 14 residues. Losses at the gene ends were 8 bases for V and 7 bases for J; bases not matched to a gene: 10. The CDR3 DNA reads as TGCGCCAGTTCACCCGGGACAGGGCGACAGCCCCAGCATTTT. It yields the protein CASSPGTGRQPQHF.

This clone was seen a few times. The chain joins TRBV9 to TRBJ2-7; D call uncertain. V was clipped by 3 bases and J by 4 bases, with 8 bases between them. Germline V CDR1 and CDR2: SGDLS, YYNGEE. The CDR3 has 12 residues. The CDR3 loop is CASSGDGYEQYF. CDR3 DNA: TGTGCCAGCAGCGGCGACGGATACGAGCAGTACTTC. Complete variable domain (other parts from reference TRBV9 and TRBJ2-7): DSGVTQTPKHLITATGQRVTLRCSPRSGDLSVYWYQQSLDQGLQFLIQYYNGEERAKGNILERFSAQQFPDLHSELNLSSLELGDSALYFCASSGDGYEQYFGPGTRLTVT.

This clone has just one count. The chain joins TRBV11-2 to TRBJ2-5, with D hard to call. The CDR3 covers 15 residues. Trimming removed 3 bases from V and 1 base from J, with 12 bases in between. The germline CDR1 and CDR2 sequences are SGHAT and FQNNGV. CDR3 protein: CASSLGPLPQETQYF. As DNA, the CDR3 is TGTGCCAGCAGCTTGGGCCCACTCCCCCAAGAGACCCAGTACTTC. Filled out from reference TRBV11-2 and TRBJ2-5, the complete variable domain reads EAGVAQSPRYKIIEKRQSVAFWCNPISGHATLYWYQQILGQGPKLLIQFQNNGVVDDSQLPKDRFSAERLKGVDSTLKIQPAKLEDSAVYLCASSLGPLPQETQYFGPGTRLLVL.

This clone was detected only a few times. This rearrangement joins TRBV19 to TRBJ2-3, with 12 bases aligning to TRBD2. Germline lookup yields CDR1 LNHDA and CDR2 SQIVND (reference sequence). This CDR3 is built from 14 residues. Trimming took 7 bases from V and 6 from J; bases not matched to a gene: 5. The CDR3 DNA reads as TGTGCCAGTAAGACTAGCGGGAGCTTGGATACGCAGTATTTT. Its protein product is CASKTSGSLDTQYF.

The CDR3 DNA sequence: TGTGCCAGCAGCCGACAGGGTGGGACTCGCGAGCAGTACTTC. The encoded protein is CASSRQGGTREQYF. V gene TRBV11-1 combines with J gene TRBJ2-7; perhaps TRBD1 as D (7 bases). Germline V gene sequence: CDR1 SGHAT, CDR2 FQDESV (reference sequence). This CDR3 contains 14 residues. V was cut by 5 bases and J by 6 bases, with 17 bases left in between.

This clone came up a few times. Written as DNA, the CDR3 is TGTGCCAGCAGCTTACGGGGGGAATACGAGCAGTACTTC. Translated: CASSLRGEYEQYF. V and J are TRBV7-9 and TRBJ2-7, with 7 bases fitting TRBD2. The germline CDR1 and CDR2 sequences are SEHNR and FQNEAQ (reference sequence). This CDR3 has 13 amino acids. V lost 2 bases, J lost 4 bases, and 2 bases stayed unmatched.

The rearrangement joins TRBV6-6 to TRBJ2-7; the match to TRBD1 covers 9 bases. V lost 6 bases, J lost 2 bases, and 11 bases stayed unmatched. There are 16 residues in the CDR3. The germline CDR1 and CDR2 sequences are MNHNY and SVGAGI (reference sequence). The CDR3 here is CASRTNVDRGAYEQYF. The CDR3 DNA reads as TGTGCCAGCAGAACAAACGTTGACAGGGGGGCCTACGAGCAGTACTTC.